The 28 T cell receptor beta chains presented below share a single source sample, sequenced in a study of blood T cell repertoires in COVID-19 (dated by TCRdb to 2018 to 2020). Library generation was performed with the immunoSEQ multiplex PCR assay. Drawn from immuneACCESS, this table holds only the in-frame rearrangements with V and J called that TCRdb kept. Clones are partly lost; checked studies trace under half to an unresolved V gene and leave the rest unexplained. This sample is represented by roughly 670,000 clones; 80% to 90% of them were singletons. Together, the top ten hold about 0.24% of the sample. The sample taken for sequencing was peripheral blood. Receptors originate from a woman under 30 with acute or convalescent COVID-19.

This sequence joins TRBV7-2 and TRBJ2-3; D possibly corresponds to TRBD1 (5 bases). Germline V lookup: CDR1 SGHTA, CDR2 FQGNSA. CDR3 size: 14 residues. V lost 1 base and J 10 bases, leaving 15 bases between the germline ends. The DNA for the CDR3 is TGTGCCAGCAGCTTAGTTCGGACACCGGCTGCGCAGTATTTT. This gives the protein CASSLVRTPAAQYF.

V is TRBV2 and J is TRBJ1-6; TRBD1 is a possible D gene (6 bases). CDR1 and CDR2 from the germline V gene are SNHLY and FYNNEI. Trimming cost V 0 bases and J 8 bases, with 14 bases left between them. This CDR3 comprises 16 residues. The CDR3 nucleotides read TGTGCCAGCAGTGAAGCGTTCAGGGCAGGGGATTCACCCCTCCACTTT. Translation: CASSEAFRAGDSPLHF.

This chain joins TRBV27 and TRBJ1-4, with D possibly matching TRBD1 (6 bases). This CDR3 is built from 14 residues. Germline CDR1 is MNHEY and CDR2 is SMNVEV (reference sequence). The germline V and J ends were trimmed by 5 bases and 4 bases, with 11 bases remaining between them. The CDR3 nucleotides read TGTGCCAGCAGTAGGACAGCTAGTAATGAAAAACTGTTTTTT. Amino acids: CASSRTASNEKLFF.

This clone has only one observation. The V call is TRBV6-2 or TRBV6-3, the J call TRBJ1-2; D is undetermined. The CDR3 covers 14 residues. Trimming cost V 5 bases and J 4 bases, with 14 bases left between them. Germline-derived CDR1 and CDR2 are MNHEY and SVGEGT. In nucleotides, the CDR3 is TGTGCCAGCAGTGTAACGGCGGGTTTCTATGGCTACACCTTC. The encoded protein is CASSVTAGFYGYTF.

The rearrangement links TRBV4-1 to TRBJ1-4; 11 bases align to TRBD1. The CDR3 loop spans 17 amino acids. Losses at the gene ends were 4 bases for V and 10 bases for J; bases not matched to a gene: 14. Germline lookup yields CDR1 MGHRA and CDR2 YSYEKL. The CDR3 reads CASSLRDRGVRLVKLFF. DNA for the CDR3: TGCGCCAGCAGCCTGCGGGACAGGGGGGTTAGATTGGTAAAACTGTTTTTT.

J is TRBJ1-5 and V is TRBV6-5, with unresolved D. This CDR3 is built from 15 residues. Germline assignment: CDR1 MNHEY and CDR2 SVGAGI. Deletions cut 0 bases from V and 0 bases from J, with 6 bases between. The CDR3 DNA reads TGTGCCAGCAGTTACTCCCCGGGTAGCAATCAGCCCCAGCATTTT. It encodes CASSYSPGSNQPQHF.

The V gene is TRBV6-6, the J gene TRBJ2-7; maybe TRBD1 (6 bases). There are 14 residues in the CDR3. Germline CDR1 MNHNY, CDR2 SVGAGI (reference sequence). Trimming pared 7 bases from V and 2 bases from J, leaving 15 bases between. CDR3 region: CASTSPSGAYEQYF. CDR3 DNA: TGTGCCAGCACCTCCCCCTCAGGGGCCTACGAGCAGTACTTC.

This clone was observed a handful of times. The rearrangement links TRBV7-8 to TRBJ2-7; 9 positions match TRBD2. Germline V gene data show CDR1 as SGHVS and CDR2 as FQNEAQ. The V gene end was trimmed by 2 bases and the J gene end by 4 bases; junction bases not matched to a gene: 12. This CDR3 region has 17 residues. This CDR3 reads CASSLFPSSGGTYEQYF. The DNA for the CDR3 is TGTGCCAGCAGCTTATTCCCCTCGAGCGGGGGGACTTACGAGCAGTACTTC.

This clone was recorded once. V and J are TRBV24-1 and TRBJ2-5, with D possibly being TRBD2 (5 bases). Trimming left V 1 base short and J 1 base short, with 15 bases between. Germline CDR1 and CDR2: KGHDR and SFDVKD. The CDR3 contains 17 residues. CDR3 protein: CATSDFSVGSRQETQYF. The CDR3 DNA reads as TGTGCCACCAGTGATTTCTCGGTGGGGAGCCGCCAAGAGACCCAGTACTTC.

The chain couples TRBV4-2 to TRBJ2-5; the match to TRBD2 covers 11 bases. CDR1 is LGHNA and CDR2 is YNFKEQ in the germline V gene. V shed 4 bases and J 5 bases; nucleotides not matched to a gene: 3. CDR3 length: 14 residues. DNA for the CDR3: TGTGCCAGCAGCCCGGTAGCGGGGGGGGAGACCCAGTACTTC. It encodes CASSPVAGGETQYF.

The J gene is TRBJ2-1, the V gene TRBV3-1 (or the pseudogene TRBV3-2); 9 bases are shared with TRBD2. CDR3 length: 13 residues. V was pared by 4 bases and J by 10 bases, with 5 bases of the junction left unmatched. CDR1 and CDR2 (germline): LGHDT, YNNKEL (reference sequence). DNA for the CDR3: TGTGCCAGCAGCCCGGGACTAGCCAGAGAGCAGTTCTTC. Translation gives CASSPGLAREQFF.

The chain employs TRBV19 and TRBJ2-7, with TRBD2 matching over 10 bases. V trimming: 4 bases; J trimming: 9 bases; junction bases outside the gene matches: 9. This CDR3 spans 14 amino acids. Germline CDR1 LNHDA, CDR2 SQIVND (reference sequence). The CDR3 region is CASSTGTSEVRQYF. The DNA for the CDR3 is TGTGCCAGTAGTACAGGGACTAGCGAGGTCCGGCAGTACTTC.

The chain links TRBV12-3 or TRBV12-4 to TRBJ2-5, with TRBD1 as a possible D gene (6 bases). Trimming removed 6 bases at V and 4 bases at J, with 12 bases between. The CDR3 is made up of 13 amino acids. DNA for the CDR3: TGTGCCAGCAGAAAGGGGGTTCGAGAGACCCAGTACTTC. It yields the protein CASRKGVRETQYF.

The chain uses TRBV14 and TRBJ1-2; tentative D call: TRBD1 (5 bases). This CDR3 has 15 residues. Germline V gives CDR1 SGHDN, CDR2 FVKESK. With 4 bases removed from V and 5 bases from J, the gap between germline ends came to 17 bases. The CDR3 here is CASSPLGIPGYGYTF. The CDR3, as DNA: TGTGCCAGCAGCCCCCTGGGGATACCAGGGTATGGCTACACCTTC.

CDR3 in DNA: TGCGCCAGCAGCCGTCGGGGACAGGGGATCGGTATAAACACTGAAGCTTTCTTT. It encodes CASSRRGQGIGINTEAFF. The V call is TRBV5-1, the J call TRBJ1-1; TRBD1 matches 10 bases. The length of the CDR3 is 18 residues. Germline CDR1 reads SGHRS; CDR2 reads YFSETQ. V shed 4 bases and J 2 bases; nucleotides not matched to a gene: 14.

The V call is TRBV5-6, the J call TRBJ2-1; 9 bases fit TRBD2. V lost 2 bases, J lost 8 bases, and 5 bases stayed unmatched. The CDR3 spans 14 residues. Germline V gene lookup returns CDR1 SGHDT and CDR2 YYEEEE. The CDR3 DNA is TGTGCCAGCAGCTTTGGGCGGGGGGGCTATGAGCAGTTCTTC. Translating gives CASSFGRGGYEQFF.

The chain joins TRBV5-1 to TRBJ1-3, with TRBD1 matching over 7 bases. The CDR3 is 15 amino acids. The V gene end was trimmed by 0 bases and the J gene end by 3 bases; junction bases not matched to a gene: 3. CDR1 and CDR2 (germline): SGHRS, YFSETQ. CDR3 protein: CASSLEGQNGNTIYF. The CDR3, as DNA: TGCGCCAGCAGCTTGGAGGGACAGAATGGAAACACCATATATTTT.

V gene TRBV4-3 combines with J gene TRBJ2-7; 7 bases fit TRBD1. Trimming removed 2 bases from V and 2 bases from J; junction bases left unmatched: 12. This CDR3 comprises 17 residues. Per the germline V gene, CDR1 is LGHNA and CDR2 is YSLEER. CDR3 sequence: CASSQHKWDSLTYEQYF. The CDR3, as DNA: TGCGCCAGCAGCCAACATAAGTGGGACAGCCTAACCTACGAGCAGTACTTC.

The V call is TRBV3-1 (or the pseudogene TRBV3-2), the J call TRBJ1-3, with D possibly being TRBD1 (6 bases). V lost 1 base, J lost 1 base, and 8 bases lay in between. This CDR3 contains 15 residues. Germline assignment: CDR1 LGHDT and CDR2 YNNKEL (reference sequence). CDR3 residues: CASSQGQGSGNTIYF. As DNA, the CDR3 is TGTGCCAGCAGCCAAGGGCAGGGGTCTGGAAACACCATATATTTT.

The chain combines TRBV15 with TRBJ2-1; D gene unclear. CDR1 is LNHNV, CDR2 YYDKDF, per germline (reference sequence). The V end was cut by 7 bases, the J end by 7 bases, with 8 bases between. The CDR3 is 11 amino acids. The CDR3 is CATNQANEQFF. The DNA for the CDR3 is TGTGCCACCAACCAAGCGAATGAGCAGTTCTTC.

The rearrangement uses TRBV6-5 and TRBJ2-7; 10 bases match TRBD2. This CDR3 has 15 residues. With V trimmed by 5 bases and J by 2 bases, 6 bases remained unmatched. Germline CDR1 is MNHEY and CDR2 is SVGAGI. The CDR3 region has the DNA TGTGCCAGCAGTCCTCTAGCGGGGGCAACCTACGAGCAGTACTTC. This sequence encodes CASSPLAGATYEQYF.

Notes on this clone: Additional DNA sequences in this sample encode the identical CDR3. V usage is TRBV4-3 and J usage is TRBJ1-6; 9 nucleotides match TRBD1. The CDR3 loop spans 14 amino acids. The V segment lost 4 bases and the J segment 7 bases; nucleotides outside the gene matches: 2. In germline, CDR1 is LGHNA, CDR2 YSLEER. CDR3 sequence: CASSPGQGNSPLHF. CDR3 sequence (DNA): TGCGCCAGCAGCCCGGGACAGGGCAATTCACCCCTCCACTTT.

The gene calls are TRBV9 and TRBJ1-2; perhaps TRBD1 as D (5 bases). The V gene lost 4 bases and the J gene lost 2 bases, with 30 bases spanning the gap. The germline gives CDR1 SGDLS, CDR2 YYNGEE. The CDR3 is 20 amino acids. The CDR3 DNA follows: TGTGCCAGCAGCCCGACCACGCGGGAAAAGGGGCGGGTAGGAAACTATGGCTACACCTTC. Translated: CASSPTTREKGRVGNYGYTF.

The chain uses TRBV5-4 and TRBJ2-1, with TRBD1 identical over 8 bases. The CDR3 is 16 residues long. Germline V gene sequence: CDR1 SGHNT, CDR2 YYREEE (reference sequence). V lost 6 bases and J lost 2; bases outside the gene matches: 10. CDR3 sequence reads: CASTPSPGQAYNEQFF. The CDR3 DNA follows: TGTGCCAGCACCCCAAGCCCGGGACAGGCCTACAATGAGCAGTTCTTC. Variable domain in full (rest from reference TRBV5-4 and TRBJ2-1): ETGVTQSPTHLIKTRGQQVTLRCSSQSGHNTVSWYQQALGQGPQFIFQYYREEENGRGNFPPRFSGLQFPNYSSELNVNALELDDSALYLCASTPSPGQAYNEQFFGPGTRLTVL.

The sample holds one count of this clone. CDR3 bases: TGTGCCAGCAACAGTCCAGGCCTCTCTGGAAACACCATATATTTT. Its protein is CASNSPGLSGNTIYF. The V and J genes are TRBV6-5 and TRBJ1-3, with D unresolved. V gave up 7 bases and J gave up 0 bases, with 13 bases separating them. Germline CDR1 MNHEY, CDR2 SVGAGI. CDR3 length equals 15 residues.

V gene TRBV5-6 combines with J gene TRBJ1-2, with D maybe TRBD1 (5 bases). Germline CDR1 SGHDT, CDR2 YYEEEE. The germline V and J ends were trimmed by 4 bases and 6 bases, with 10 bases remaining between them. This CDR3 contains 12 residues. Here the CDR3 DNA reads TGTGCCAGCAGCCAGGGAGGCGATGGCTACACCTTC. Translation gives CASSQGGDGYTF.

The chain carries TRBV5-1 and TRBJ1-1; no definite D call. Germline CDR1 is SGHRS and CDR2 is YFSETQ. V lost 1 base and J lost 4, with 14 bases in between. The CDR3 has 15 residues. In DNA, the CDR3 is TGCGCCAGCAGCTTGTGGTCGCGGGCGATCACTGAAGCTTTCTTT. Translating gives CASSLWSRAITEAFF.

V gene TRBV5-4 combines with J gene TRBJ2-2, with a weak D call TRBD2 (6 bases). Trimming took 0 bases from V and 0 from J, leaving 12 bases between them. The CDR3 sequence is 17 residues long. Germline lookup yields CDR1 SGHNT and CDR2 YYREEE (reference sequence). The CDR3 protein is CASSLGLGPANTGELFF. CDR3 in DNA: TGTGCCAGCAGCTTGGGACTAGGCCCCGCGAACACCGGGGAGCTGTTTTTT.